These T cell receptor beta chains were read from a single sample in a study of type 1 regulatory T cells. TCRdb ran MiXCR on the reads and lists one entry per CDR3 protein. The sample contains about 71,000 distinct CDR3 sequences, about a fifth of which appear only once. The antigens these receptors bind are not known. Sequences were obtained from cultured type 1 regulatory T (Tr1) cells, either the whole culture or a sorted fraction (not recorded which). Receptors were obtained from a human donor in good health. The CDR3 runs from the conserved cysteine through the conserved F or W. Each record gives: J gene, D gene, V gene, clone size, CDR3 DNA, CDR3 protein. A D gene is named only where the DNA matches it firmly. The listing skips clone size in some rows; elsewhere it reads once, few, many or a size class.

>TRBJ2-3|NA|TRBV20-1|NA
TGCAGTTTCAAGGATACCGGGGGCACAGATACGCAGTATTTT
CSFKDTGGTDTQYF
>TRBJ2-1|NA|TRBV20-1|NA
TGCAGTGCCGGATTAGGGGTGGATGAGCAGTTCTTC
CSAGLGVDEQFF
>TRBJ1-5|NA|TRBV29-1|NA
TGCAGCGTTTCTGGGGGCCTAGGTCAGCCCCAGCATTTT
CSVSGGLGQPQHF
>TRBJ2-7|NA|TRBV9|NA
TGTGCCAGCAGCGAGGGGGGGACAGACTACGAGCAGTACTTC
CASSEGGTDYEQYF
>TRBJ2-7|NA|TRBV29-1|NA
TGCAGCGGGGTTCTATCCCCTAACGAGCAGTACTTC
CSGVLSPNEQYF
>TRBJ1-5|TRBD1|TRBV7-2|few
TGTGCCAGCAGCCCTCGACAGGGGGCTGATCAGCCCCAGCATTTT
CASSPRQGADQPQHF
>TRBJ2-3|NA|TRBV30|NA
TGTGCCTGGGACAGTGGGTCAGATACGCAGTATTTT
CAWDSGSDTQYF
>TRBJ1-2|NA|TRBV5-1|few
TGCGCCAGCAGCTCCCGGGACAACGCACATGGCTACACCTTC
CASSSRDNAHGYTF
>TRBJ2-1|TRBD2|TRBV27|NA
TGTGCCAGCAGGCCCGGACTAGCGGGCGGAACGTACAATGAGCAGTTCTTC
CASRPGLAGGTYNEQFF
>TRBJ1-1|TRBD1|TRBV6-1|NA
TGTGCCAGCAGTGACCCGGGACAGTCGAACACTGAAGCTTTCTTT
CASSDPGQSNTEAFF
>TRBJ2-7|TRBD1|TRBV12-3/TRBV12-4|few
TGTGCCAGCAGTATGTCCGGGACAGGAGATGAGCAGTACTTC
CASSMSGTGDEQYF
>TRBJ2-7|TRBD2|TRBV12-3/TRBV12-4|NA
TGTGCCAGCAGTTTTGGGAGGGAGCGAGCCGGGTACGAGCAGTACTTC
CASSFGRERAGYEQYF
>TRBJ2-6|TRBD2|TRBV7-2|NA
TGTGCCAGCAGCTTCCGCGATGGGGGAGGGGTCTCTGGGGCCAACGTCCTGACTTTC
CASSFRDGGGVSGANVLTF
>TRBJ1-5|NA|TRBV7-2|few
TGTGCCAGCAGCTTAACCTATAATCAGCCCCAGCATTTT
CASSLTYNQPQHF
>TRBJ2-2|NA|TRBV20-1|many
TGCAGTGCTAGAGATCGAATAAGGGTCACCGGGGAGCTGTTTTTT
CSARDRIRVTGELFF
>TRBJ1-1|NA|TRBV30|few
TGTGCCTGGAGTGAATCTGGACTCACTGAAGCTTTCTTT
CAWSESGLTEAFF
>TRBJ2-1|NA|TRBV7-3|NA
TGTGCCAGCAGCTCCCGCCCAGTGGATGAGCAGTTCTTC
CASSSRPVDEQFF